One and the same sample provided the 31 T cell receptor beta chains below, sequenced in a study of response to subunit inactivated influenza vaccine. TCRdb analysed the RT-PCR reads with MiXCR anew, one entry per CDR3 protein. The sample includes fewer than 550,000 distinct CDR3 sequences, around 25% of them seen just once. Sequenced here: CD4+ T cells sorted from PBMCs, sampled around 5 days after vaccination. These receptors all come from a man aged 50 to 59 who received an inactivated influenza vaccine.

This clonotype was observed a handful of times. The gene calls are TRBV12-3 or TRBV12-4 and TRBJ2-3; 9 nucleotides match TRBD1. V shed 5 bases, J shed 2 bases, and the junction held 8 bases outside the gene matches. The CDR3 contains 16 residues. This chain's CDR3 is CASSLLRTGVTDTQYF. The CDR3 DNA is TGTGCCAGCAGTCTTCTCCGGACAGGGGTCACAGATACGCAGTATTTT.

This clonotype was seen only a few times. This chain links TRBV20-1 with TRBJ1-4, with D perhaps TRBD1 (5 bases). The germline CDR1 and CDR2 sequences are DFQATT and SNEGSKA (reference sequence). The CDR3 is made up of 14 amino acids. V was cut by 0 bases and J by 4 bases, with 9 bases left in between. CDR3: CSARDGGDNEKLFF. The CDR3 region has the DNA TGCAGTGCTAGAGATGGAGGGGATAATGAAAAACTGTTTTTT.

This chain links TRBV3-1 with TRBJ1-4; D unresolved. CDR3 length equals 11 residues. CDR1 and CDR2 from the germline V gene are LGHDT and YNNKEL (reference sequence). The ends were cut back, 1 base at V and 15 bases at J, with 9 bases in the middle. This chain's CDR3 is CASSQGERMFF. The DNA for the CDR3 is TGTGCCAGCAGCCAAGGGGAACGGATGTTTTTT.

The chain employs TRBV7-9 and TRBJ2-7; no reliable D call. Germline loops: CDR1 SEHNR, CDR2 FQNEAQ (reference sequence). The ends were cut back, 5 bases at V and 2 bases at J, with 10 bases in the middle. This CDR3 contains 13 residues. CDR3 sequence (DNA): TGTGCCAGCAGCAAATCCGAACCCTACGAGCAGTACTTC. Its protein product is CASSKSEPYEQYF.

This clonotype has only a few counts. CDR3 DNA sequence: TGTGCCAGCAGCAAGACGGGAACCCAGTACTTC. This gives the protein CASSKTGTQYF. The chain employs TRBV6-5 and TRBJ2-5; D is possibly TRBD2 (5 bases). The CDR3 totals 11 residues. CDR1 is MNHEY and CDR2 is SVGAGI in the germline V gene. The germline V and J ends were trimmed by 6 bases and 8 bases, with 10 bases remaining between them.

The table lists this clonotype with a few counts. This rearrangement joins TRBV5-1 to TRBJ1-2; D gene ambiguous. Trimming shortened V by 3 bases and J by 2 bases, and 8 bases separated the two germline ends. Looked up from germline, CDR1 is SGHRS and CDR2 is YFSETQ. The CDR3 loop spans 13 amino acids. The CDR3 loop is CASSSRSNYGYTF. As DNA, the CDR3 is TGCGCCAGCAGCTCCCGGTCGAACTATGGCTACACCTTC.

This clonotype was seen at least ten times. J is TRBJ1-5 and V is TRBV29-1; D unclear. CDR1 and CDR2 (germline): SQVTM, ANQGSEA. Trimming removed 4 bases from V and 3 bases from J, with 13 bases in between. The CDR3 is made up of 14 amino acids. The CDR3 DNA is TGCAGCGTTGTATGGACGGATCCCAATCAGCCCCAGCATTTT. This sequence encodes CSVVWTDPNQPQHF.

The gene calls are TRBV5-4 and TRBJ2-1; no definite D call. The CDR3 covers 14 residues. Germline V gives CDR1 SGHNT, CDR2 YYREEE (reference sequence). The V and J ends lost 1 base and 7 bases respectively, with 12 bases between them. CDR3 loop: CASSLFSLTNEQFF. DNA for the CDR3: TGTGCCAGCAGCTTGTTTAGTTTAACGAATGAGCAGTTCTTC.

The chain carries TRBV24-1 and TRBJ2-1; 8 bases are shared with TRBD1. Trimming took 4 bases from V and 3 from J; bases not matched to a gene: 7. This CDR3 has 16 amino acids. Germline V gene data show CDR1 as KGHDR and CDR2 as SFDVKD. The CDR3 sequence: CATSDHAGQVYNEQFF. In nucleotides, the CDR3 is TGTGCCACCAGTGACCACGCGGGACAGGTCTACAATGAGCAGTTCTTC.

This clonotype has a handful of counts. The V and J genes are TRBV6-1 and TRBJ2-7; 11 bases line up with TRBD2. CDR3 length: 14 residues. V was pared by 6 bases and J by 6 bases, with 7 bases of the junction left unmatched. Germline V gene lookup returns CDR1 MNHNS and CDR2 SASEGT. The CDR3 DNA reads TGTGCCAGCAGCCCTACTAGCGGGAGATCCGAGCAGTACTTC. It is translated as CASSPTSGRSEQYF.

A few counts support this clonotype. CDR3 coding DNA: TGTGCCAGCAGCCAAGGCTGGGACTTGAATGGCTACACCTTC. Its protein is CASSQGWDLNGYTF. The V and J genes are TRBV14 and TRBJ1-2; D is perhaps TRBD1 (5 bases). V was shortened by 1 base and J by 6 bases, with 12 bases between the two germline ends. The CDR3 has 14 amino acids. CDR1 and CDR2 from the germline V gene are SGHDN and FVKESK.

This clonotype was detected many times. J is TRBJ1-2 and V is TRBV12-3 or TRBV12-4; D gene ambiguous. With 7 bases removed from V and 4 bases from J, the gap between germline ends came to 19 bases. The CDR3 runs 15 residues. The CDR3 DNA reads TGTGCCAGCACCAACCCTCTCACGGGAGGCTATGGCTACACCTTC. Translating it yields CASTNPLTGGYGYTF.

This clonotype was counted many times. The rearrangement links TRBV7-3 to TRBJ2-1; 10 bases match TRBD2. V shed 9 bases, J shed 14 bases, and the junction held 10 bases outside the gene matches. CDR3 length: 12 residues. The germline gives CDR1 SGHTA, CDR2 FQGTGA. The CDR3 loop reads CASGTGAGGKFF. The CDR3 DNA reads as TGTGCCAGTGGGACAGGAGCGGGAGGGAAGTTCTTC.

This clonotype turned up a few times. This chain joins TRBV5-1 and TRBJ2-2; D possibly uses TRBD1 or TRBD2 (6 bases each). Germline CDR1 and CDR2: SGHRS and YFSETQ. The V and J ends lost 0 bases and 5 bases respectively, with 17 bases between them. The CDR3 is 17 residues long. CDR3 DNA: TGCGCCAGCAGCTTGGCCCTCGGGGGCGCGAGGACCGGGGAGCTGTTTTTT. Protein sequence: CASSLALGGARTGELFF.

The V call is TRBV28, the J call TRBJ2-7, with D perhaps TRBD2 (6 bases). The CDR3 totals 14 residues. V lost 10 bases, J lost 2 bases, and 18 bases lay in between. Germline lookup yields CDR1 MDHEN and CDR2 SYDVKM. DNA of the CDR3: TGTGCCACTGGCTTGGGGGGAGGAACCTACGAGCAGTACTTC. Its translation: CATGLGGGTYEQYF.

This clonotype was picked up many times. The chain recombines TRBV7-2 with TRBJ2-5, with 7 nucleotides matching TRBD1. CDR3 length equals 16 residues. V trimming: 5 bases; J trimming: 5 bases; junction bases outside the gene matches: 14. Germline loops: CDR1 SGHTA, CDR2 FQGNSA. The CDR3 sequence is CASSPAMARGQETQYF. The CDR3 region has the DNA TGTGCCAGCAGCCCGGCCATGGCCAGGGGACAGGAGACCCAGTACTTC.

This chain uses TRBV5-1 with TRBJ1-5; 8 nucleotides line up with TRBD1. Looked up from germline, CDR1 is SGHRS and CDR2 is YFSETQ. This CDR3 contains 14 residues. V was clipped by 4 bases and J by 6 bases; unmatched bases: 6. This CDR3 reads CASSPDREGQPQHF. DNA for the CDR3: TGCGCCAGCAGCCCGGACAGGGAAGGTCAGCCCCAGCATTTT. Filled out from reference TRBV5-1 and TRBJ1-5, the complete variable domain reads KAGVTQTPRYLIKTRGQQVTLSCSPISGHRSVSWYQQTPGQGLQFLFEYFSETQRNKGNFPGRFSGRQFSNSRSEMNVSTLELGDSALYLCASSPDREGQPQHFGDGTRLSIL.

The rearrangement uses TRBV7-8 and TRBJ2-5; 8 bases fit TRBD2. The CDR3 is made up of 16 amino acids. V dropped 3 bases and J dropped 2; count of bases not matched to a gene: 8. Germline V CDR1 and CDR2: SGHVS, FQNEAQ. This chain's CDR3 is CASSLTSSGKQETQYF. The CDR3 region has the DNA TGTGCCAGCAGCTTGACCAGTAGCGGGAAGCAAGAGACCCAGTACTTC.

The chain carries TRBV29-1 and TRBJ2-7; perhaps TRBD2 as D (5 bases). V was cut by 6 bases and J by 2 bases, with 11 bases left in between. The length of the CDR3 is 12 residues. Germline CDR1 is SQVTM and CDR2 is ANQGSEA. CDR3 sequence: CSVEDGTYEQYF. CDR3 DNA sequence: TGCAGCGTAGAGGACGGGACCTACGAGCAGTACTTC.

This clonotype occurred a few times. V usage is TRBV5-5 and J usage is TRBJ2-7; tentatively, D is TRBD2 (6 bases). V lost 0 bases, J lost 0 bases, and 16 bases lay in between. Germline V gene sequence: CDR1 SGHKS, CDR2 YYEKEE (reference sequence). The CDR3 contains 17 residues. The CDR3 nucleotides read TGTGCCAGCAGCTTGGAAGTCGGGGGTCTAAGCTCCTACGAGCAGTACTTC. Encoded protein: CASSLEVGGLSSYEQYF.

J is TRBJ2-7 and V is TRBV20-1; 7 nucleotides match TRBD2. J gave up 4 bases and V 3 bases, and 9 bases lay outside the gene matches. The CDR3 is made up of 14 amino acids. Germline V CDR1 and CDR2: DFQATT, SNEGSKA (reference sequence). The chain's CDR3 is CSASGGSETYEQYF. The CDR3 DNA follows: TGCAGTGCTAGTGGCGGGAGTGAGACGTACGAGCAGTACTTC.

The J gene is TRBJ1-2, the V gene TRBV5-1; tentatively, D is TRBD1 (5 bases). The V end lost 0 bases, the J end lost 4 bases, and 13 bases lay between the germline ends. CDR3 length: 15 amino acids. Germline CDR1 and CDR2: SGHRS and YFSETQ. This CDR3 reads CASSLVAGKLYGYTF. The CDR3, as DNA: TGCGCCAGCAGCTTGGTAGCAGGGAAGCTCTATGGCTACACCTTC.

The rearrangement joins TRBV7-9 to TRBJ1-2; D is ambiguous. Germline V CDR1 and CDR2: SEHNR, FQNEAQ (reference sequence). V gave up 5 bases and J gave up 2 bases, with 9 bases separating them. The CDR3 has 13 amino acids. CDR3 DNA: TGTGCCAGCAGCCCTGACCTGAACTATGGCTACACCTTC. The encoded protein is CASSPDLNYGYTF.

The chain joins TRBV4-1 to TRBJ2-7; D is perhaps TRBD1 (6 bases). CDR1 and CDR2 (germline): MGHRA, YSYEKL. Trimming left V 1 base short and J 4 bases short, with 17 bases between. The CDR3 sequence is 16 residues long. The CDR3 protein is CASSQGQGIGAYEQYF. The CDR3 DNA reads as TGCGCCAGCAGCCAAGGCCAGGGGATCGGAGCGTACGAGCAGTACTTC.

The chain joins TRBV18 to TRBJ1-4, with 11 bases fitting TRBD1. This CDR3 contains 19 residues. Trimming took 0 bases from V and 5 from J; bases not matched to a gene: 11. Per the germline V gene, CDR1 is KGHSH and CDR2 is LQKENI. CDR3 residues: CASSPPRTGGRDRNEKLFF. The CDR3 DNA reads TGTGCCAGCTCACCACCGAGGACAGGGGGCCGGGACCGAAATGAAAAACTGTTTTTT. The whole variable domain, filled in from reference TRBV18 and TRBJ1-4, reads NAGVMQNPRHLVRRRGQEARLRCSPMKGHSHVYWYRQLPEEGLKFMVYLQKENIIDESGMPKERFSAEFPKEGPSILRIQQVVRGDSAAYFCASSPPRTGGRDRNEKLFFGSGTQLSVL.

This clonotype was detected only a few times. The chain links TRBV28 to TRBJ1-6; 7 nucleotides line up with TRBD1. Trimming at V came to 3 bases and at J to 5 bases, leaving 13 bases not matched to a gene. The germline V gene encodes CDR1 MDHEN and CDR2 SYDVKM. The CDR3 length is 18 residues. CDR3 amino acids: CASSLGQGGINHNSPLHF. CDR3 DNA: TGTGCCAGCAGTTTGGGGCAGGGGGGAATCAACCATAATTCACCCCTCCACTTT.

A few counts support this clonotype. This chain joins TRBV13 and TRBJ1-4, with a weak D call TRBD1 (6 bases). V was clipped by 6 bases and J by 4 bases, with 15 bases between them. CDR1 is PRHDT and CDR2 is FYEKMQ in the germline V gene (reference sequence). The CDR3 has 15 amino acids. CDR3 bases: TGTGCCAGCAGAGTTCAGGGGACTAATAATGAAAAACTGTTTTTT. It is translated as CASRVQGTNNEKLFF.

In its sample, this clonotype was seen a few times. The chain recombines TRBV7-2 with TRBJ1-4, with 7 bases lining up with TRBD1. CDR3 length: 15 amino acids. V gave up 5 bases and J gave up 6 bases; unmatched junction bases: 9. CDR1 is SGHTA, CDR2 FQGNSA, per germline. The CDR3 region has the DNA TGTGCCAGCAGCCGAGGGACAGTCAATTATGAAAAACTGTTTTTT. Translated: CASSRGTVNYEKLFF.

The J gene is TRBJ2-7, the V gene TRBV5-1, with D possibly being TRBD1 (5 bases). The CDR3 has 13 amino acids. Trimming shortened V by 7 bases and J by 0 bases, and 11 bases separated the two germline ends. CDR1 is SGHRS, CDR2 YFSETQ, per germline. The CDR3 region has the DNA TGCGCCAGCGGACGAGACAGCTCCTACGAGCAGTACTTC. Residues: CASGRDSSYEQYF.

The chain joins TRBV5-1 to TRBJ2-1; D possibly matches TRBD1 or TRBD2 (5 bases each). The V end lost 0 bases, the J end lost 4 bases, and 14 bases lay between the germline ends. Per germline, CDR1 SGHRS and CDR2 YFSETQ. The CDR3 has 16 amino acids. The CDR3 here is CASSLEGPAPYNEQFF. The CDR3 region has the DNA TGCGCCAGCAGCTTGGAGGGACCCGCTCCTTACAATGAGCAGTTCTTC.

This clonotype was seen a handful of times. The chain carries TRBV29-1 and TRBJ2-7, with D unclear. V was shortened by 2 bases and J by 2 bases, with 10 bases between the two germline ends. Germline V gene sequence: CDR1 SQVTM, CDR2 ANQGSEA. The CDR3 runs 13 residues. The CDR3 nucleotides read TGCAGCGTTGAACGCGGAATCCCCTACGAGCAGTACTTC. As protein: CSVERGIPYEQYF.